The next 27 T cell receptor beta chains were all read from a single sample in a study of preoperative IRX-2 immunotherapy in early breast cancer. Treatment described: preoperative locoregional IRX-2 cytokine immunotherapy. Profiled with immunoSEQ multiplex PCR; TCRdb holds only in-frame clones, not every one. The sample carries about 5,300 clones, approximately 73% recorded once. The starting material was tumor tissue, obtained before IRX-2 immunotherapy. The receptors originated from a human donor with breast cancer.

This chain connects TRBV28 to TRBJ1-2; D may be TRBD1 (6 bases). V was clipped by 6 bases and J by 5 bases, with 19 bases between them. The CDR3 loop spans 15 amino acids. From germline, CDR1 is MDHEN and CDR2 SYDVKM. The CDR3 is CASSPGRGHGYGYTF. The DNA of the CDR3 is TGTGCCAGCAGCCCGGGACGGGGACACGGATATGGCTACACCTTC.

V and J are TRBV19 and TRBJ2-1; 8 positions agree with TRBD2. The V and J ends lost 7 bases and 9 bases, in that order; junction bases with no gene match: 14. Germline assignment: CDR1 LNHDA and CDR2 SQIVND (reference sequence). The CDR3 is made up of 15 amino acids. CDR3 bases: TGTGCCAGTATAATGAGCGGGAGTTTATTGGGTGAGCAGTTCTTC. It translates to CASIMSGSLLGEQFF.

The chain joins TRBV23-1 to TRBJ2-1; a possible D gene is TRBD2 (5 bases). TRBV23-1 is recorded as an ORF, its role being uncertain. The ends were cut back, 6 bases at V and 7 bases at J, with 13 bases in the middle. CDR3 length: 13 amino acids. Here the CDR3 DNA reads TGCGCCAGCAGCACCGGACGGGAAAATGAGCAGTTCTTC. This translates into CASSTGRENEQFF.

V gene TRBV7-6 combines with J gene TRBJ2-7; D is undetermined. CDR3 size: 15 residues. Germline CDR1 SGHVS, CDR2 FNYEAQ. The V and J ends lost 3 bases and 2 bases respectively, with 14 bases between them. The CDR3 loop is CASSFLLGQTYEQYF. CDR3 in DNA: TGTGCCAGCAGCTTCTTGTTAGGGCAAACCTACGAGCAGTACTTC.

The chain combines TRBV4-1 with TRBJ2-7, with no clear D. Germline V lookup: CDR1 MGHRA, CDR2 YSYEKL. This CDR3 spans 14 amino acids. With 1 base removed from V and 2 bases from J, the gap between germline ends came to 9 bases. The CDR3 reads CASSQAPETYEQYF. The CDR3 nucleotides are TGCGCCAGCAGCCAAGCCCCGGAAACCTACGAGCAGTACTTC.

The V gene is TRBV6-8, the J gene TRBJ1-4; D perhaps matches TRBD1 (5 bases). V lost 2 bases and J lost 8, with 15 bases in between. This CDR3 is 15 amino acids long. Germline V CDR1 and CDR2: MNHGY, SAAAGT. The CDR3 sequence is CASSYLVGVDEKLFF. CDR3 bases: TGTGCCAGCAGTTACCTGGTAGGGGTGGACGAAAAACTGTTTTTT.

The genes are TRBV6-8 and TRBJ2-5; a weak D match, TRBD2 (5 bases). In germline, CDR1 is MNHGY, CDR2 SAAAGT. V was cut by 10 bases and J by 1 base, with 13 bases left in between. The length of the CDR3 is 13 residues. CDR3 coding DNA: TGTGCCATCACGAGGGATCCCCAAGAGACCCAGTACTTC. It encodes CAITRDPQETQYF.

The J gene is TRBJ1-2, the V gene TRBV29-1; 7 nucleotides agree with TRBD1. The V gene end was trimmed by 3 bases and the J gene end by 4 bases; junction bases not matched to a gene: 5. CDR1 is SQVTM and CDR2 is ANQGSEA in the germline V gene. The CDR3 consists of 13 residues. CDR3 amino acids: CSVDIGGSYGYTF. The CDR3 DNA sequence: TGCAGCGTTGACATAGGGGGCAGCTATGGCTACACCTTC. Combining the CDR3 with reference TRBV29-1 and TRBJ1-2 gives the whole variable domain SAVISQKPSRDICQRGTSLTIQCQVDSQVTMMFWYRQQPGQSLTLIATANQGSEATYESGFVIDKFPISRPNLTFSTLTVSNMSPEDSSIYLCSVDIGGSYGYTFGSGTRLTVV.

V gene TRBV28 combines with J gene TRBJ2-4, with D maybe TRBD1 (7 bases). Looked up from germline, CDR1 is MDHEN and CDR2 is SYDVKM. The V end lost 8 bases, the J end lost 1 base, and 15 bases lay between the germline ends. The CDR3 totals 15 residues. CDR3 protein: CASGEEGAAKNIQYF. CDR3 DNA: TGTGCCAGCGGAGAGGAGGGGGCGGCCAAAAACATTCAGTACTTC.

The chain has TRBV23-1 and TRBJ1-1; tentatively, D is TRBD1 (6 bases). TRBV23-1 is classed as an ORF, of uncertain function. This CDR3 region has 15 residues. The V gene lost 6 bases and the J gene lost 0 bases, with 14 bases spanning the gap. The CDR3 loop is CASSHWTVLNTEAFF. The CDR3 DNA sequence: TGCGCCAGCAGCCATTGGACAGTTTTGAACACTGAAGCTTTCTTT.

The rearrangement joins TRBV25-1 to TRBJ1-1; 12 bases agree with TRBD1. Germline CDR1 MGHDK, CDR2 SYGVNS. This CDR3 region has 16 residues. With V trimmed by 2 bases and J by 4 bases, 5 bases remained unmatched. The CDR3, as DNA: TGTGCCAGCAGTGAAGGGACAGGGGGCTTGAGCACTGAAGCTTTCTTT. It specifies CASSEGTGGLSTEAFF.

Concerning this clone itself: Its ends do not fully match the called genes, so a read error is possible. J is TRBJ2-3 and V is TRBV5-1; TRBD2 aligns across 7 bases. CDR1 SGHRS and CDR2 YFSETQ come from the germline V gene. The CDR3 covers 16 residues. The CDR3 sequence is CVSSLAPAGGTDTQYF. CDR3 bases: TGCGTCAGCAGCTTGGCCCCGGCGGGAGGCACAGATACGCAGTATTTT.

This chain links TRBV11-3 with TRBJ2-1; D call uncertain. CDR1 is SGHNT, CDR2 YENEEA, per germline. Trimming pared 3 bases from V and 3 bases from J, leaving 9 bases between. This CDR3 comprises 14 residues. The CDR3 reads CASSLNSYYNEQFF. The CDR3, as DNA: TGTGCCAGCAGCTTGAACAGCTACTACAATGAGCAGTTCTTC.

The V gene is TRBV19, the J gene TRBJ2-7, with D tentatively TRBD1 (6 bases). The V gene's germline CDR1 is LNHDA and CDR2 SQIVND (reference sequence). V was trimmed by 4 bases and J by 2 bases, leaving 12 bases between them. The CDR3 extends over 14 amino acids. CDR3 sequence reads: CASSKTGSTYEQYF. CDR3 coding DNA: TGTGCCAGTAGTAAGACAGGATCTACCTACGAGCAGTACTTC.

V is TRBV11-3 and J is TRBJ1-1, with a tentative D call TRBD1 (5 bases). V was trimmed by 3 bases and J by 4 bases, leaving 15 bases between them. This CDR3 comprises 15 residues. Germline V gene data show CDR1 as SGHNT and CDR2 as YENEEA. CDR3 residues: CASSLAGAGGTEAFF. The CDR3 DNA sequence: TGTGCCAGCAGCTTGGCAGGCGCCGGGGGCACTGAAGCTTTCTTT.

The J gene is TRBJ2-2, the V gene TRBV15, with D tentatively TRBD2 (5 bases). V was shortened by 3 bases and J by 1 base, with 12 bases between the two germline ends. Germline V lookup: CDR1 LNHNV, CDR2 YYDKDF (reference sequence). CDR3 size: 16 residues. Written as DNA, the CDR3 is TGTGCCACCAGCAGGGTCATAAGCGGGAACACCGGGGAGCTGTTTTTT. This codes for CATSRVISGNTGELFF.

This chain joins TRBV30 and TRBJ2-7; D not resolved. V was cut by 4 bases and J by 0 bases, with 10 bases left in between. Germline CDR1 is GTSNPN and CDR2 is SVGIG (reference sequence). This CDR3 has 13 amino acids. The CDR3 sequence is CAWNGIASYEQYF. Written as DNA, the CDR3 is TGTGCCTGGAATGGCATAGCCTCCTACGAGCAGTACTTC.

V gene TRBV18 combines with J gene TRBJ2-7; 9 bases agree with TRBD1. V dropped 6 bases and J dropped 6; count of bases not matched to a gene: 9. From germline, CDR1 is KGHSH and CDR2 LQKENI. This CDR3 region has 14 residues. The CDR3 reads CASSTGGDRSEQYF. The CDR3 DNA is TGTGCCAGCTCGACAGGGGGGGACCGAAGCGAGCAGTACTTC.

The V call is TRBV29-1, the J call TRBJ1-2, with 9 bases identical to TRBD1. Per the germline V gene, CDR1 is SQVTM and CDR2 is ANQGSEA. The CDR3 has 15 residues. The J segment lost 2 bases and the V segment lost 5 bases, leaving 9 bases of the junction unmatched. CDR3 protein: CSVTTGTGSNYGYTF. Written as DNA, the CDR3 is TGCAGCGTTACTACCGGGACAGGGTCGAACTATGGCTACACCTTC.

This sequence joins TRBV10-2 and TRBJ2-3, with D possibly being TRBD2 (7 bases). The germline gives CDR1 WSHSY, CDR2 SAAADI. With 11 bases removed from V and 6 bases from J, the gap between germline ends came to 15 bases. The CDR3 sequence is 12 residues long. CDR3 in DNA: TGCGCCGCGGAGGGGGGGATGGATACGCAGTATTTT. Amino acids: CAAEGGMDTQYF.

CDR3 amino acids: CASSFGGSGSYEQYF. CDR3 DNA: TGCGCCAGCAGCTTTGGCGGGAGTGGGTCCTACGAGCAGTACTTC. V gene TRBV5-1 combines with J gene TRBJ2-7; 7 bases agree with TRBD2. CDR3 length: 15 residues. The junction had 6 bases not matched to a gene; V was cut back by 2 bases and J by 1 base. Germline-derived CDR1 and CDR2 are SGHRS and YFSETQ.

As to this clone: Owing to an unread or ambiguous base, the encoded residue is reported as X. V gene TRBV11-3 combines with J gene TRBJ2-2, with 10 bases that match TRBD2. With V trimmed by 3 bases and J by 0 bases, 10 bases remained unmatched. Germline-derived CDR1 and CDR2 are SGHNT and YENEEA. This CDR3 has 19 amino acids. CDR3 in amino acids: CASSLGXGLAGANTGELFF. In nucleotides, the CDR3 is TGTGCCAGCAGCTTGGGGCKGGGGCTAGCGGGGGCGAACACCGGGGAGCTGTTTTTT.

The rearrangement links TRBV19 to TRBJ2-2; 12 nucleotides match TRBD2. Trimming took 1 base from V and 3 from J; bases not matched to a gene: 6. The CDR3 extends over 18 amino acids. CDR1 LNHDA and CDR2 SQIVND come from the germline V gene (reference sequence). CDR3 amino acids: CASSIGLAGGRDTGELFF. In nucleotides, the CDR3 is TGTGCCAGTAGTATAGGGCTAGCGGGAGGGCGCGACACCGGGGAGCTGTTTTTT.

The rearrangement joins TRBV5-1 to TRBJ1-1; D not resolved. The CDR3 is made up of 14 amino acids. V was shortened by 3 bases and J by 4 bases, with 13 bases between the two germline ends. The germline V gene has CDR1 SGHRS and CDR2 YFSETQ. The CDR3 loop reads CASSSRTGVTEAFF. CDR3 nucleotides: TGCGCCAGCAGCTCCCGGACGGGAGTCACTGAAGCTTTCTTT. Based on the CDR3 plus reference TRBV5-1 and TRBJ1-1, the full variable domain is KAGVTQTPRYLIKTRGQQVTLSCSPISGHRSVSWYQQTPGQGLQFLFEYFSETQRNKGNFPGRFSGRQFSNSRSEMNVSTLELGDSALYLCASSSRTGVTEAFFGQGTRLTVV.

The chain links TRBV15 to TRBJ2-5, with 15 bases that match TRBD2. The V and J ends lost 3 bases and 5 bases, in that order; junction bases with no gene match: 10. This CDR3 contains 18 residues. Germline loops: CDR1 LNHNV, CDR2 YYDKDF (reference sequence). The CDR3 nucleotides read TGTGCCACCAGCAGTCCCGGACTAGCGGGAGGGCCACGGGAGACCCAGTACTTC. Translating it yields CATSSPGLAGGPRETQYF. Full variable domain (outside the CDR3, taken from reference TRBV15 and TRBJ2-5): DAMVIQNPRYQVTQFGKPVTLSCSQTLNHNVMYWYQQKSSQAPKLLFHYYDKDFNNEADTPDNFQSRRPNTSFCFLDIRSPGLGDTAMYLCATSSPGLAGGPRETQYFGPGTRLLVL.

The chain employs TRBV22-1 and TRBJ1-5. TRBV22-1 is shown as a pseudogene. The CDR3 runs 14 residues. CDR3 region: CASSFGRENQPQHF. The CDR3 DNA is TGTGCCAGCAGTTTCGGACGAGAGAATCAGCCCCAGCATTTT.

V is TRBV15 and J is TRBJ2-6; 10 bases line up with TRBD1. The ends lost 4 bases at V and 1 base at J; junction bases unmatched: 7. Germline V gene data show CDR1 as LNHNV and CDR2 as YYDKDF (reference sequence). CDR3 length equals 18 residues. This chain's CDR3 is CATSTSGQGLSGANVLTF. CDR3 coding DNA: TGTGCCACCAGCACTTCGGGACAGGGGCTTTCTGGGGCCAACGTCCTGACTTTC.